This T cell receptor (beta chain) originates from a study of identical twins. Study-level results: Insertion counts were lower in abundant cord blood beta clonotypes, a trend that memory repertoires did not show. Out-of-frame alpha sequences common to twins exhibited a surplus of low generation probability.

Each cDNA held unique molecular identifiers, and template switching gave it a universal primer site. One entry per CDR3 protein, called by TCRdb with MiXCR from the 5' RACE reads. This sample has more than 1.5 million distinct CDR3 sequences, with around a third found just once. This clonotype was picked up a small number of times. Its antigen is not known. The germline V gene encodes CDR1 SGHAT and CDR2 FQNNGV. After removal of 5 bases from V and 6 bases from J, the junction contained 15 bases not matched to a gene. This CDR3 is built from 18 residues. The material sequenced was cord blood. The sequence came from a newborn girl in good health. V is TRBV11-2 and J is TRBJ2-1, with TRBD2 matching over 11 bases. CDR3 amino acids: CASSGRGLLAGGPNEQFF. DNA of the CDR3: TGTGCCAGCAGCGGAAGAGGGTTATTAGCGGGAGGGCCCAATGAGCAGTTCTTC.